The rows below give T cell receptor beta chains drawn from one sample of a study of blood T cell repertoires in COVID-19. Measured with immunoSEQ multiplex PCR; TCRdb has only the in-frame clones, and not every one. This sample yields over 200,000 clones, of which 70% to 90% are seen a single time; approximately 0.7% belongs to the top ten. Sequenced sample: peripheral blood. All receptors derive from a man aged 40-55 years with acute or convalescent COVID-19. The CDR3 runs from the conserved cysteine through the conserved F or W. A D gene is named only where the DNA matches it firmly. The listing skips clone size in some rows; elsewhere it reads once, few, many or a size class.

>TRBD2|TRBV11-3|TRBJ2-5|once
CASSLVSGSGQETQYF
TGTGCCAGCAGCTTAGTAAGCGGGAGCGGGCAAGAGACCCAGTACTTC
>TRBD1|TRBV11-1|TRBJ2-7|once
CASSTTGTGGYEQYF
TGTGCCAGCAGCACCACCGGGACAGGGGGCTACGAGCAGTACTTC
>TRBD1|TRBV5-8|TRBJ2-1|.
CASSQDRWSYNEQFF
TGTGCCAGCAGCCAGGACAGGTGGTCCTACAATGAGCAGTTCTTC
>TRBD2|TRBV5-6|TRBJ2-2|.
CASRLAQNTGELFF
TGTGCCAGCAGACTAGCGCAGAACACCGGGGAGCTGTTTTTT
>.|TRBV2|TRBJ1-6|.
CASRNRQLDNSPLHF
TGTGCCAGCAGAAACAGACAGTTAGATAATTCACCCCTCCACTTT
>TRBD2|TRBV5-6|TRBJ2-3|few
CASSSTSGREADTQYF
TGTGCCAGCAGCTCGACTAGCGGGAGGGAGGCAGATACGCAGTATTTT
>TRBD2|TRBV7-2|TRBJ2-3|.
CASSLVRGRDTQYF
TGTGCCAGCAGCTTAGTTCGCGGGAGAGATACGCAGTATTTT
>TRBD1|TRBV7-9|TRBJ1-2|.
CASSIGQGGGYTF
TGTGCCAGCAGCATCGGACAGGGAGGTGGCTACACCTTC
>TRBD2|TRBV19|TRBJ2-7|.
CASSTLAGGLQDF
TGTGCCAGTAGTACCCTAGCGGGAGGGTTACAGGACTTC
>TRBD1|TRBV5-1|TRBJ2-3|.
CASSPGTGAFTDTQYF
TGCGCCAGCAGCCCCGGGACAGGGGCTTTCACAGATACGCAGTATTTT
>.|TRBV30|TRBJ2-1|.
CAWRHTSNEQFF
TGTGCCTGGAGACATACTAGCAATGAGCAGTTCTTC
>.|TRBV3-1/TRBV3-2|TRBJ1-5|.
CASSQRGKGNQPQHF
TGTGCCAGCAGCCAGAGGGGGAAGGGCAATCAGCCCCAGCATTTT
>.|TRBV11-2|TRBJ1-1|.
CASSLDAGADTEAFF
TGTGCCAGCAGCTTAGATGCAGGGGCGGACACTGAAGCTTTCTTT
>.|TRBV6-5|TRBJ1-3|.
CASRGADGNTIYF
TGTGCCAGCAGGGGGGCGGATGGAAACACCATATATTTT
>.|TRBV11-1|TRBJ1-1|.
CASSLDQGNTEAFF
TGTGCCAGCAGCTTAGATCAGGGGAACACTGAAGCTTTCTTT
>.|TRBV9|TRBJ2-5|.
CASSDRDSRTQYF
TGTGCCAGCAGCGACCGGGACTCCCGAACCCAGTACTTC
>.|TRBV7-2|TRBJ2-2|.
CASSLGQIYTGELFF
TGTGCCAGCAGCTTGGGGCAGATTTACACCGGGGAGCTGTTTTTT
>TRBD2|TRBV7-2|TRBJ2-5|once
CASSFHPSWRGGRETQYF
TGTGCCAGCAGCTTCCACCCCTCCTGGCGGGGGGGCCGGGAGACCCAGTACTTC